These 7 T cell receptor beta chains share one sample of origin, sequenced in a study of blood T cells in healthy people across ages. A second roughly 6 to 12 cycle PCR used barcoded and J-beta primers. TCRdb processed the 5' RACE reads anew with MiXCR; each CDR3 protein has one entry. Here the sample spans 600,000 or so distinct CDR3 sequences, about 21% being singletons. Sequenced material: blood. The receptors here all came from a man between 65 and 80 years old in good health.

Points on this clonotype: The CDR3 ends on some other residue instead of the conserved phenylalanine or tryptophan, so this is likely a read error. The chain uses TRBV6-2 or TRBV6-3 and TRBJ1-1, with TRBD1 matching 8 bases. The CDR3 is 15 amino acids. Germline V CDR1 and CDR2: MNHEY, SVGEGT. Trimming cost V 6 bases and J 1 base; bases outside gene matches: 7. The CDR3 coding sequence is TGTGCCAGCAGATCGGGACAGGCTACGAACACTGAAGCTTTCTCT. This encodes CASRSGQATNTEAFS.

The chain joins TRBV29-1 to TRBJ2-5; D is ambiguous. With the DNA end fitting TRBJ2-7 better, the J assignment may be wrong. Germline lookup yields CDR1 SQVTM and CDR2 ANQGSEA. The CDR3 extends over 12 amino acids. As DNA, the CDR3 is TGCAGCGTTCCTCTGGCGCTTTACGAGCAGTACTTC. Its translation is CSVPLALYEQYF.

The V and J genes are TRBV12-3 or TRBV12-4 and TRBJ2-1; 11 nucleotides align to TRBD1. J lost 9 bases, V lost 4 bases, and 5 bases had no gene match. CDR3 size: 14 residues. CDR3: CASSWTGGLGEQFF. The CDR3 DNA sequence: TGTGCCAGCAGTTGGACAGGGGGCTTGGGTGAGCAGTTCTTC.

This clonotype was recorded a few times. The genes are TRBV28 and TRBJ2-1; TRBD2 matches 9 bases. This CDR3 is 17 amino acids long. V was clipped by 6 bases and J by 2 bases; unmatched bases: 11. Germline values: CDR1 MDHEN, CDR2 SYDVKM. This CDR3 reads CASSQTVAGGAYNEQFF. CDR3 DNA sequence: TGTGCCAGCAGCCAGACAGTTGCGGGAGGGGCCTACAATGAGCAGTTCTTC.

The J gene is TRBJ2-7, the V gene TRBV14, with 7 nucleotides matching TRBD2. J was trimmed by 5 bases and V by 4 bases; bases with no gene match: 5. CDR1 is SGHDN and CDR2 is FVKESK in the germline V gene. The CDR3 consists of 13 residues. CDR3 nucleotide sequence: TGTGCCAGCAGCCCTCTGGGGGGGAACGAGCAGTACTTC. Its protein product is CASSPLGGNEQYF.

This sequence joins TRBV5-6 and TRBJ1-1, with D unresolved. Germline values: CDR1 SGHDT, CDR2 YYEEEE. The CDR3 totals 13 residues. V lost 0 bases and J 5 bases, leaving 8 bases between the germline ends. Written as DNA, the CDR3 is TGTGCCAGCAGCTTGGCCGTCGTGACTGAAGCTTTCTTT. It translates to CASSLAVVTEAFF. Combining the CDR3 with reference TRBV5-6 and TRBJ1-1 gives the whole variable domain DAGVTQSPTHLIKTRGQQVTLRCSPKSGHDTVSWYQQALGQGPQFIFQYYEEEERQRGNFPDRFSGHQFPNYSSELNVNALLLGDSALYLCASSLAVVTEAFFGQGTRLTVV.

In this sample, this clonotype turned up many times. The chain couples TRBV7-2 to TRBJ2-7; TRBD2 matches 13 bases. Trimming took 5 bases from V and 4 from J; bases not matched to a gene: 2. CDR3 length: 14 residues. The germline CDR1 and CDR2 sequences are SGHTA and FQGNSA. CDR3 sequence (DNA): TGTGCCAGCAGCCAACTAGCGGGAGGGTACGAGCAGTACTTC. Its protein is CASSQLAGGYEQYF.